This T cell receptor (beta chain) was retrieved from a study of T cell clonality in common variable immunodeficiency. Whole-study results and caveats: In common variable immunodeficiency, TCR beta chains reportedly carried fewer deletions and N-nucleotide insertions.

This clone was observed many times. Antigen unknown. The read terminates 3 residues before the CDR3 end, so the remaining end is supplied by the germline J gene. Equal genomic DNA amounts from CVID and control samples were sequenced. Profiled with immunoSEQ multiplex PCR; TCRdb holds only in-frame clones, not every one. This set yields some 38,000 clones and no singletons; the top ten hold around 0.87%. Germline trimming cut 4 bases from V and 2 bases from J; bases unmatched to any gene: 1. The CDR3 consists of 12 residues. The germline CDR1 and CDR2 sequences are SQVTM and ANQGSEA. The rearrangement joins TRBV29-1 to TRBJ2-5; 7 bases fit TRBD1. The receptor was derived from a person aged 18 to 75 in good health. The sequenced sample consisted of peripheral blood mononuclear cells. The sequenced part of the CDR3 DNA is TGCAGCGTTGGGGACAGACAAGAGACC. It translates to CSVGDRQET. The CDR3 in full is CSVGDRQETQYF.